The sequence of this TCR beta chain was determined in a study of cytomegalovirus exposure and HLA in healthy donors. Study context: Early on, a data release was issued that held tens of millions of unique TCRs from HLA-typed donors.

This clone was found a few times. Antigen specificity is unknown. The PCR had 60 Vbeta and 13 Jbeta primers. TCRdb's copy holds only in-frame clones and misses some; the assay was immunoSEQ multiplex PCR. The repertoire includes roughly 150,000 clones, about 70% of them detected once, and roughly 4% sits in the top ten. Study-wide results and limits: Further analysis was carried out later, and it showed several of the most significant clusters appearing linked to common viral pathogens.

CDR1 is SGHAT and CDR2 is FQNNGV in the germline V gene. V dropped 1 base and J dropped 3 bases, with 9 bases sitting between them. This CDR3 contains 14 residues. The TCR originated in a man in his 60s in good health and CMV-seronegative. The V and J genes are TRBV11-2 and TRBJ1-1, with D possibly TRBD1 on 5 matching bases. The sequenced material came from PBMCs. The CDR3 reads CASSLAGGDTEAFF. CDR3 nucleotides: TGTGCCAGCAGCTTAGCGGGGGGGGACACTGAAGCTTTCTTT. Complete variable domain (other parts from reference TRBV11-2 and TRBJ1-1): EAGVAQSPRYKIIEKRQSVAFWCNPISGHATLYWYQQILGQGPKLLIQFQNNGVVDDSQLPKDRFSAERLKGVDSTLKIQPAKLEDSAVYLCASSLAGGDTEAFFGQGTRLTVV.